This record concerns one TCR beta chain sequence. Its antigen remains unidentified. The data were obtained in a study of T-cell memory formation after mild COVID-19. Study-wide findings and caveats: Some clones that responded turned up in pre-infection memory, which suggests that cross-reactive memory joined in. Chiefly within CM and EM were the contracting CD4+ clones; CD8+ ones were within EMRA. Clones that contracted from day 15 to 85 had balanced CD4/CD8; later expanders were CD4+ biased.

The CDR3 length is 14 residues. Trimming took 4 bases from V and 5 from J, leaving 15 bases between them. CDR1 and CDR2 (germline): SGHDT, YYEEEE. TCRdb passed the 5' RACE reads through MiXCR, listing each CDR3 protein once. Of more than 450,000 distinct CDR3 sequences listed, about a sixth were seen once; the top ten hold 12%. This receptor was taken from an adult woman who had mild COVID-19 (a few samples of this study predate the infection). Cell type and time point are not known. The specimen sequenced was PBMCs or a T cell subset sorted from them (not recorded which). This sequence joins TRBV5-6 and TRBJ2-5; D may be TRBD1 (7 bases). The CDR3 DNA is TGTGCCAGCAGCGACAGGGACTGGCAGGAGACCCAGTACTTC. Translation: CASSDRDWQETQYF.